These T cell receptor beta chains were read from a single sample in a study of blood T cell repertoires in COVID-19. The assay was immunoSEQ multiplex PCR, and TCRdb's table has in-frame clones only and misses some. The top ten clones hold 5.5% to 7.5% of a sample with about 82,000 clones, approximately 82% of them seen once. Material for sequencing was peripheral blood. The receptors stem from a man aged 45 to 65 with active or convalescent COVID-19. CDR3s include the opening cysteine and the closing phenylalanine or tryptophan. A D gene is named only where the DNA matches it firmly. Size is omitted from some rows. Given values are once, few, many or a class for expanded clones.

TGTGCCAGCAGCACCGGGACAGGGGGCTTGGTTGAGCAGTTCTTC,CASSTGTGGLVEQFF,TRBD1,TRBV7-9,TRBJ2-1,NA
TGTGCCAGCAGCTTTGCGGGGGGTATCATCGATACGCAGTATTTT,CASSFAGGIIDTQYF,TRBD2,TRBV5-6,TRBJ2-3,NA
TGCGCCAGCAGCTTCAGGGGGAGTGACACCGGGGAGCTGTTTTTT,CASSFRGSDTGELFF,TRBD1,TRBV5-1,TRBJ2-2,NA
TGCGCCAGCAGAGGGACAGGGATCAATGAGCAGTTCTTC,CASRGTGINEQFF,TRBD1,TRBV10-1,TRBJ2-1,NA
TGTGCCATCTCCAGGGCAGGCGAAGCTTTCTTT,CAISRAGEAFF,NA,TRBV3-1/TRBV3-2,TRBJ1-1,NA
TGTGCCAGCAGTGAATTATCTGGCCGCTCCTACAATGAGCAGTTCTTC,CASSELSGRSYNEQFF,NA,TRBV25-1,TRBJ2-1,few
TGTGCCAGCAGCCCTCCGGGGGGCGAGACCCAGTACTTC,CASSPPGGETQYF,NA,TRBV3-1/TRBV3-2,TRBJ2-5,NA
TGTGCCAGCAGCTCCCACAGGGGGAGTGGGACTGAAGCTTTCTTT,CASSSHRGSGTEAFF,TRBD1,TRBV7-2,TRBJ1-1,NA
TGTGCCAGCAGGGAGCAAGAGACCCAGTACTTC,CASREQETQYF,NA,TRBV7-8,TRBJ2-5,once
TGTGCCTGGACTATCGGGGGGAGCACCGGGGAGCTGTTTTTT,CAWTIGGSTGELFF,TRBD2,TRBV30,TRBJ2-2,few
TGCAGCGGGACAGGGACCTACGAGCAGTACTTC,CSGTGTYEQYF,TRBD1,TRBV20-1,TRBJ2-7,NA
TGTGCCAGTCTTGCGGGCAACTATGGCTACACCTTC,CASLAGNYGYTF,NA,TRBV19,TRBJ1-2,NA
TGTGCCAGTCGGCGCGGGAGGGAGGAAAACATTCAGTACTTC,CASRRGREENIQYF,TRBD2,TRBV19,TRBJ2-4,NA
TGTGCCAGCAGTGCGGGACAGGGCGCGGCGAACACTGAAGCTTTCTTT,CASSAGQGAANTEAFF,TRBD1,TRBV27,TRBJ1-1,NA
TGTGCCAGCAGCCCTCGGCGGCTGGGAGAGACCCAGTACTTC,CASSPRRLGETQYF,NA,TRBV7-9,TRBJ2-5,NA
TGTGCCAGCAGCCCTGGACAGGGTAAAAATCAGCCCCAGCATTTT,CASSPGQGKNQPQHF,TRBD1,TRBV6-6,TRBJ1-5,NA
TGCGCCAGCAGCTTCAGGGAGGATTCGACTGAAGCTTTCTTT,CASSFREDSTEAFF,NA,TRBV5-1,TRBJ1-1,NA
TGTGCCAGCAGCCGAGGGGACAGGGGAGGCACCGGGGAGCTGTTTTTT,CASSRGDRGGTGELFF,TRBD1,TRBV7-8,TRBJ2-2,NA
TGTGCCAGCAGTGAAACTAGCGGGGGGGCAGATACGCAGTATTTT,CASSETSGGADTQYF,TRBD2,TRBV6-1,TRBJ2-3,NA
TGTGCCAGCACCTTACAGGGGGCGGGAGACACCATATATTTT,CASTLQGAGDTIYF,TRBD1,TRBV11-2,TRBJ1-3,NA
TGTGCCAGCAGCCCACAGGGAAACTCTGGAAACACCATATATTTT,CASSPQGNSGNTIYF,NA,TRBV6-5,TRBJ1-3,NA
TGTGCCAGCAGCTCTATATCGACAACTGGGGGACTGCCTGGCAATCAGCCCCAGCATTTT,CASSSISTTGGLPGNQPQHF,NA,TRBV7-8,TRBJ1-5,NA
TGTGCCAGCAGACCACAGGGGGCGAGCAATCAGCCCCAGCATTTT,CASRPQGASNQPQHF,TRBD1,TRBV6-5,TRBJ1-5,NA
TGTGCCAGCAGTTTAGGCGTGACGCAGTATTTT,CASSLGVTQYF,NA,TRBV12-3/TRBV12-4,TRBJ2-3,NA
TGTGCCACCGGGACAGGGGGAAACACCGGGGAGCTGTTTTTT,CATGTGGNTGELFF,TRBD1,TRBV24-1,TRBJ2-2,once
TGTGCCAGCAGCCGCGGGGGCGCCTCCTACGAGCAGTACTTC,CASSRGGASYEQYF,NA,TRBV7-2,TRBJ2-7,NA
TGTGCCACCAGGGAGTCGGGGGAAGGTCAGCCCCAGCATTTT,CATRESGEGQPQHF,NA,TRBV24-1,TRBJ1-5,NA
TGTGCCAGCAGCGTCAGCGGGGGGAGCTCCTACGAGCAGTACTTC,CASSVSGGSSYEQYF,TRBD2,TRBV2,TRBJ2-7,NA
TGTGCCAGCTCACCAAGGGGCTCAACTAATGAAAAACTGTTTTTT,CASSPRGSTNEKLFF,NA,TRBV18,TRBJ1-4,NA
TGTGCCAGCACCCCCGGAACAGCAAGCAATCAGCCCCAGCATTTT,CASTPGTASNQPQHF,NA,TRBV28,TRBJ1-5,NA
TGTGCCAGCAGTTACTCGCTCAGGGGCTACGAGCAGTACTTC,CASSYSLRGYEQYF,NA,TRBV6-6,TRBJ2-7,once
TGTGCCAGCATTGGCAGCCTAGCCATAGGAGAGACCCAGTACTTC,CASIGSLAIGETQYF,NA,TRBV2,TRBJ2-5,few
TGTGCCAGCAGCTTCTACAGGGTAAGGGACAATGAGCAGTTCTTC,CASSFYRVRDNEQFF,NA,TRBV7-8,TRBJ2-1,few
TGTGCCAGCAGCTTTTCCCGTAACCTACGAAACACCATATATTTT,CASSFSRNLRNTIYF,NA,TRBV7-2,TRBJ1-3,NA
TGTGCCAGTAGTAAAACCTCGACTAGCGGGGTGGTAGATACGCAGTATTTT,CASSKTSTSGVVDTQYF,TRBD2,TRBV19,TRBJ2-3,NA
TGTGCCAGTAGTAAGGGACAGGGGTACGAGACCCAGTACTTC,CASSKGQGYETQYF,TRBD1,TRBV19,TRBJ2-5,NA
TGTGCCATCAGTGAGTCGGGGGGGTGGAGCTATGGCTACACCTTC,CAISESGGWSYGYTF,NA,TRBV10-3,TRBJ1-2,NA
TGTGCCAGTAGTATGGGGAGCGGGGTAACAGATACGCAGTATTTT,CASSMGSGVTDTQYF,TRBD2,TRBV19,TRBJ2-3,NA
TGTGCCAGCAGCCCACGACTCTTGACAGGGTCTGGAAACACCATATATTTT,CASSPRLLTGSGNTIYF,TRBD1,TRBV7-6,TRBJ1-3,few
TGTGCCACCAGTGATTCAGGGGGCGCGGACACCGGGGAGCTGTTTTTT,CATSDSGGADTGELFF,TRBD1,TRBV24-1,TRBJ2-2,once
TGCGCCAGCAGTGCACCCGGGACAATGAACACTGAAGCTTTCTTT,CASSAPGTMNTEAFF,NA,TRBV10-2,TRBJ1-1,NA
TGTGCCAGCAGCCCTTGGGGCAACAATAATTCACCCCTCCACTTT,CASSPWGNNNSPLHF,NA,TRBV7-8,TRBJ1-6,few
TGTGCCAGCAGAGGACAGGGTATCTCCGGGGAGCTGTTTTTT,CASRGQGISGELFF,TRBD1,TRBV25-1,TRBJ2-2,NA
TGTGCCAGCAGTTTATTCACCACAGGGACCAATGAGCAGTTCTTC,CASSLFTTGTNEQFF,NA,TRBV28,TRBJ2-1,few
TGCGCCAGCAGCCCACCCAGTCGCACAGATACGCAGTATTTT,CASSPPSRTDTQYF,NA,TRBV5-1,TRBJ2-3,NA
TGTGCCAGCAGCTTCGACCAGGGGGCTTTCTTT,CASSFDQGAFF,NA,TRBV7-9,TRBJ1-1,NA
TGTGCCAGCAACCCGGGAGCGGCGGGGGTCGAACAAGAGACCCAGTACTTC,CASNPGAAGVEQETQYF,TRBD2,TRBV28,TRBJ2-5,NA
TGTGCCACCAGTGATTTGAGAGCGGGGGGCTACACCGGGGAGCTGTTTTTT,CATSDLRAGGYTGELFF,TRBD2,TRBV24-1,TRBJ2-2,NA
TGTGCCTGGAGTACCCCAGGTGTCGATACGCAGTATTTT,CAWSTPGVDTQYF,NA,TRBV30,TRBJ2-3,NA
TGTGCCAGCAGTGGCGCAGGGACTAGCACAGATACGCAGTATTTT,CASSGAGTSTDTQYF,NA,TRBV2,TRBJ2-3,NA
TGTGCCTGGAGTGTAGGGGGTTTGGTGAGCAATCAGCCCCAGCATTTT,CAWSVGGLVSNQPQHF,NA,TRBV30,TRBJ1-5,once